The 24 T cell receptor beta chains below come from one sample, sequenced in a study of shared clonotypes between healthy human individuals. The data were produced by immunoSEQ multiplex PCR, yet TCRdb's version contains in-frame clones alone and is incomplete. The data contain about 2.2 million clones, around 95% of them seen just once; the ten biggest clones take up about 1.6%. Naive-designated CD8 cells lacked CD45RO, were positively enriched for CCR7, and omitted terminally differentiated effector memory CD45RA+ cells. Sequencing was done on a sample of naive CD8+ T cells from PBMCs. Receptors originate from a man between 18 and 35 years old in good health. Some clones in this sample may be carry-over from other donors' samples.

Details on this clone: The sample carries other DNA sequences with the same CDR3. The gene calls are TRBV27 and TRBJ2-1; 14 nucleotides line up with TRBD2. This CDR3 is built from 15 residues. In germline, CDR1 is MNHEY, CDR2 SMNVEV (reference sequence). Germline trimming cut 5 bases from V and 7 bases from J; bases unmatched to any gene: 4. The CDR3 nucleotides read TGTGCCAGCAGTCCGGGACTAGCGGGGGTGAATGAGCAGTTCTTC. Translating it yields CASSPGLAGVNEQFF.

The chain links TRBV19 to TRBJ1-1; no firm D call. The CDR3 has 12 amino acids. CDR1 is LNHDA and CDR2 is SQIVND in the germline V gene (reference sequence). V lost 3 bases, J lost 10 bases, and 12 bases lay in between. CDR3 sequence (DNA): TGTGCCAGTAGTATGCCCCCTAAGGGAGCTTTCTTT. Translated: CASSMPPKGAFF. Full variable domain (remainder filled in from reference TRBV19 and TRBJ1-1): DGGITQSPKYLFRKEGQNVTLSCEQNLNHDAMYWYRQDPGQGLRLIYYSQIVNDFQKGDIAEGYSVSREKKESFPLTVTSAQKNPTAFYLCASSMPPKGAFFGQGTRLTVV.

The chain recombines TRBV7-2 with TRBJ2-7; possible D gene TRBD2, 6 bases. Between the trimmed V and J ends, which lost 5 bases and 6 bases, there was a span of 23 bases. This CDR3 is built from 16 residues. CDR1 and CDR2 from the germline V gene are SGHTA and FQGNSA. The CDR3 loop reads CASSPRFTSHPIEQYF. DNA for the CDR3: TGTGCCAGCAGCCCGCGGTTTACTAGCCATCCCATCGAGCAGTACTTC.

DNA of the CDR3: TGTGCCAGCAGCTCCGGACCGCAGTATTTT. This encodes CASSSGPQYF. The gene calls are TRBV25-1 and TRBJ2-3; D uncertain. Trimming shortened V by 6 bases and J by 10 bases, and 8 bases separated the two germline ends. The CDR3 is made up of 10 amino acids. Germline CDR1 and CDR2: MGHDK and SYGVNS.

The chain has TRBV29-1 and TRBJ1-2; perhaps TRBD1 as D (6 bases). Germline CDR1 is SQVTM and CDR2 is ANQGSEA. This CDR3 is built from 15 residues. Between the trimmed V and J ends, which lost 0 bases and 3 bases, there was a span of 14 bases. The CDR3 protein is CSVEDLSGGYYGYTF. For the CDR3, the DNA is TGCAGCGTTGAAGATCTGTCGGGGGGCTACTATGGCTACACCTTC.

The CDR3 spells CASSYFPPMTSGSTGELFF. For the CDR3, the DNA is TGTGCCAGCAGCTACTTCCCCCCAATGACTAGCGGGAGCACCGGGGAGCTGTTTTTT. The chain links TRBV12-1 to TRBJ2-2; the tabulated D call, TRBD2, remains unverified against the DNA. TRBV12-1 is a pseudogene. This CDR3 comprises 19 residues.

This chain uses TRBV6-5 with TRBJ2-7; a possible D gene is TRBD1 (6 bases). Germline V gives CDR1 MNHEY, CDR2 SVGAGI. This CDR3 is 14 amino acids long. Trimming took off 6 bases at V and 7 bases at J, with 19 bases between the two ends. This CDR3 is CASRADRTSTEQYF. The CDR3 DNA reads TGTGCCAGCAGGGCCGACAGGACCTCTACGGAGCAGTACTTC.

This chain uses TRBV19 with TRBJ2-2; TRBD1 agrees at 7 bases. J gave up 0 bases and V 3 bases, and 4 bases lay outside the gene matches. This CDR3 is 16 amino acids long. CDR1 LNHDA and CDR2 SQIVND come from the germline V gene (reference sequence). The CDR3 region has the DNA TGTGCCAGTAGTATTGACAGGGCGGCGAACACCGGGGAGCTGTTTTTT. Its translation: CASSIDRAANTGELFF.

CDR3 region: CASSLSPRNEQFF. The CDR3 nucleotides read TGCGCCAGCAGCTTGAGCCCTCGCAATGAGCAGTTCTTC. This chain joins TRBV5-1 and TRBJ2-1; no clear D gene. The CDR3 is 13 residues long. V was clipped by 1 base and J by 6 bases, with 8 bases between them. CDR1 is SGHRS and CDR2 is YFSETQ in the germline V gene.

V gene TRBV18 combines with J gene TRBJ2-7; 11 bases line up with TRBD2. Germline trimming cut 3 bases from V and 4 bases from J; bases unmatched to any gene: 5. Germline V gene data show CDR1 as KGHSH and CDR2 as LQKENI. The CDR3 consists of 15 residues. This chain's CDR3 is CASSPPGLAAYEQYF. CDR3 DNA sequence: TGTGCCAGCTCACCGCCGGGACTAGCGGCGTACGAGCAGTACTTC.

V gene TRBV7-9 combines with J gene TRBJ2-7; D possibly corresponds to TRBD1 (5 bases). This CDR3 is 14 amino acids long. V was cut by 5 bases and J by 3 bases, with 14 bases left in between. Germline-derived CDR1 and CDR2 are SEHNR and FQNEAQ (reference sequence). The CDR3 spells CASSTFDSHYEQYF. DNA for the CDR3: TGTGCCAGCAGCACCTTTGACAGCCACTACGAGCAGTACTTC.

To note about this clone: In the same sample, other DNA sequences code for this CDR3. CDR3 sequence (DNA): TGTGCCAGCAGCCCTTCTGGAAACACCATATATTTT. This codes for CASSPSGNTIYF. V usage is TRBV7-9 and J usage is TRBJ1-3; the D is unclear. Germline loops: CDR1 SEHNR, CDR2 FQNEAQ (reference sequence). V gave up 5 bases and J gave up 1 base, with 3 bases separating them. This CDR3 has 12 residues.

The V and J genes are TRBV7-9 and TRBJ2-7; the match to TRBD2 covers 8 bases. The V and J ends lost 5 bases and 4 bases, in that order; junction bases with no gene match: 7. The CDR3 consists of 14 residues. From germline, CDR1 is SEHNR and CDR2 FQNEAQ (reference sequence). The CDR3 DNA follows: TGTGCCAGCAGCGAAAGCGGGAGTCTATACGAGCAGTACTTC. As protein: CASSESGSLYEQYF.

J is TRBJ2-3 and V is TRBV27; 9 bases are shared with TRBD1. Germline V gene lookup returns CDR1 MNHEY and CDR2 SMNVEV (reference sequence). Trimming removed 8 bases from V and 7 bases from J; junction bases left unmatched: 13. The CDR3 is 15 amino acids. CDR3 bases: TGTGCCAGCTCCCGAACCGGGACAGGGCACCATACGCAGTATTTT. Encoded protein: CASSRTGTGHHTQYF.

CDR3 residues: CASRVDRFIRLDEQYF. The CDR3 region has the DNA TGTGCCAGCAGGGTCGACAGGTTTATTAGGCTTGACGAGCAGTACTTC. The chain carries TRBV21-1 and TRBJ2-7; the table's D call, TRBD1, was not checked against the DNA. TRBV21-1 corresponds to a pseudogene. This CDR3 has 16 residues.

This chain links TRBV7-2 with TRBJ2-7, with 8 nucleotides matching TRBD1. Germline CDR1 reads SGHTA; CDR2 reads FQGNSA. Trimming cost V 0 bases and J 3 bases; bases outside gene matches: 7. The CDR3 has 16 amino acids. This chain's CDR3 is CASSLAGGQGVYEQYF. CDR3 DNA: TGTGCCAGCAGCTTAGCGGGAGGACAGGGTGTCTACGAGCAGTACTTC.

V is TRBV7-6 and J is TRBJ2-5; TRBD1 matches 7 bases. Trimming cost V 5 bases and J 2 bases; bases outside gene matches: 8. CDR1 and CDR2 from the germline V gene are SGHVS and FNYEAQ. CDR3 size: 15 residues. The CDR3 DNA reads as TGTGCCAGCAGCGGTAACCGGGACAGACAAGAGACCCAGTACTTC. It codes for CASSGNRDRQETQYF.

The chain combines TRBV7-9 with TRBJ1-2, with TRBD1 as a possible D gene (5 bases). The germline V gene has CDR1 SEHNR and CDR2 FQNEAQ (reference sequence). The CDR3 contains 16 residues. The V and J ends lost 5 bases and 7 bases respectively, with 23 bases between them. CDR3 residues: CASSPPAGGFKFGYTF. In nucleotides, the CDR3 is TGTGCCAGCAGCCCACCAGCTGGGGGGTTTAAGTTTGGCTACACCTTC.

The V gene is TRBV9, the J gene TRBJ2-1, with D hard to call. Trimming left V 5 bases short and J 10 bases short, with 13 bases between. The CDR3 loop spans 12 amino acids. CDR1 and CDR2 (germline): SGDLS, YYNGEE. CDR3 loop: CASRGPGGEQFF. Here the CDR3 DNA reads TGTGCCAGCAGGGGTCCGGGCGGCGAGCAGTTCTTC. Full variable domain (remainder filled in from reference TRBV9 and TRBJ2-1): DSGVTQTPKHLITATGQRVTLRCSPRSGDLSVYWYQQSLDQGLQFLIQYYNGEERAKGNILERFSAQQFPDLHSELNLSSLELGDSALYFCASRGPGGEQFFGPGTRLTVL.

The chain uses TRBV2 and TRBJ1-3, with 8 bases aligning to TRBD1. V shed 11 bases and J 2 bases; nucleotides not matched to a gene: 11. The germline CDR1 and CDR2 sequences are SNHLY and FYNNEI. CDR3 length equals 15 residues. In DNA form, the CDR3 reads TGTGCCGGAGGACAGGGTTCGGCTCCTGGAAACACCATATATTTT. It yields the protein CAGGQGSAPGNTIYF.

The chain has TRBV5-4 and TRBJ2-7; 11 bases map to TRBD2. The CDR3 has 16 residues. The V gene end was trimmed by 4 bases and the J gene end by 2 bases; junction bases not matched to a gene: 8. Germline CDR1 is SGHNT and CDR2 is YYREEE (reference sequence). CDR3 in amino acids: CASSLTMTSGTYEQYF. CDR3 nucleotide sequence: TGTGCCAGCAGCCTAACGATGACTAGCGGGACCTACGAGCAGTACTTC.

This chain connects TRBV29-1 to TRBJ2-1; a weak D match, TRBD1 (6 bases). Trimming took 3 bases from V and 9 from J, leaving 12 bases between them. CDR1 SQVTM and CDR2 ANQGSEA come from the germline V gene. The length of the CDR3 is 12 residues. CDR3: CSVEAQGSEQFF. CDR3 DNA sequence: TGCAGCGTTGAGGCCCAGGGGAGTGAGCAGTTCTTC.

For this clone: Other DNA variants within this sample encode the same CDR3. V gene TRBV6-5 combines with J gene TRBJ2-1, with TRBD2 as a possible D gene (6 bases). Germline V gene sequence: CDR1 MNHEY, CDR2 SVGAGI. The CDR3 extends over 16 amino acids. V lost 0 bases and J lost 1, with 10 bases in between. Here the CDR3 reads CASSYSTGESYNEQFF. CDR3 DNA: TGTGCCAGCAGTTACTCGACGGGGGAGTCCTACAATGAGCAGTTCTTC.

Turning to this clone: This specimen includes other DNA sequences encoding the same CDR3. V and J are TRBV27 and TRBJ2-7, with TRBD1 matching 7 bases. CDR1 and CDR2 (germline): MNHEY, SMNVEV (reference sequence). The junction had 4 bases not matched to a gene; V was cut back by 4 bases and J by 1 base. The CDR3 covers 14 residues. The CDR3 coding sequence is TGTGCCAGCAGTTCCTGGGACAGTTCCTACGAGCAGTACTTC. Translated, it gives CASSSWDSSYEQYF.